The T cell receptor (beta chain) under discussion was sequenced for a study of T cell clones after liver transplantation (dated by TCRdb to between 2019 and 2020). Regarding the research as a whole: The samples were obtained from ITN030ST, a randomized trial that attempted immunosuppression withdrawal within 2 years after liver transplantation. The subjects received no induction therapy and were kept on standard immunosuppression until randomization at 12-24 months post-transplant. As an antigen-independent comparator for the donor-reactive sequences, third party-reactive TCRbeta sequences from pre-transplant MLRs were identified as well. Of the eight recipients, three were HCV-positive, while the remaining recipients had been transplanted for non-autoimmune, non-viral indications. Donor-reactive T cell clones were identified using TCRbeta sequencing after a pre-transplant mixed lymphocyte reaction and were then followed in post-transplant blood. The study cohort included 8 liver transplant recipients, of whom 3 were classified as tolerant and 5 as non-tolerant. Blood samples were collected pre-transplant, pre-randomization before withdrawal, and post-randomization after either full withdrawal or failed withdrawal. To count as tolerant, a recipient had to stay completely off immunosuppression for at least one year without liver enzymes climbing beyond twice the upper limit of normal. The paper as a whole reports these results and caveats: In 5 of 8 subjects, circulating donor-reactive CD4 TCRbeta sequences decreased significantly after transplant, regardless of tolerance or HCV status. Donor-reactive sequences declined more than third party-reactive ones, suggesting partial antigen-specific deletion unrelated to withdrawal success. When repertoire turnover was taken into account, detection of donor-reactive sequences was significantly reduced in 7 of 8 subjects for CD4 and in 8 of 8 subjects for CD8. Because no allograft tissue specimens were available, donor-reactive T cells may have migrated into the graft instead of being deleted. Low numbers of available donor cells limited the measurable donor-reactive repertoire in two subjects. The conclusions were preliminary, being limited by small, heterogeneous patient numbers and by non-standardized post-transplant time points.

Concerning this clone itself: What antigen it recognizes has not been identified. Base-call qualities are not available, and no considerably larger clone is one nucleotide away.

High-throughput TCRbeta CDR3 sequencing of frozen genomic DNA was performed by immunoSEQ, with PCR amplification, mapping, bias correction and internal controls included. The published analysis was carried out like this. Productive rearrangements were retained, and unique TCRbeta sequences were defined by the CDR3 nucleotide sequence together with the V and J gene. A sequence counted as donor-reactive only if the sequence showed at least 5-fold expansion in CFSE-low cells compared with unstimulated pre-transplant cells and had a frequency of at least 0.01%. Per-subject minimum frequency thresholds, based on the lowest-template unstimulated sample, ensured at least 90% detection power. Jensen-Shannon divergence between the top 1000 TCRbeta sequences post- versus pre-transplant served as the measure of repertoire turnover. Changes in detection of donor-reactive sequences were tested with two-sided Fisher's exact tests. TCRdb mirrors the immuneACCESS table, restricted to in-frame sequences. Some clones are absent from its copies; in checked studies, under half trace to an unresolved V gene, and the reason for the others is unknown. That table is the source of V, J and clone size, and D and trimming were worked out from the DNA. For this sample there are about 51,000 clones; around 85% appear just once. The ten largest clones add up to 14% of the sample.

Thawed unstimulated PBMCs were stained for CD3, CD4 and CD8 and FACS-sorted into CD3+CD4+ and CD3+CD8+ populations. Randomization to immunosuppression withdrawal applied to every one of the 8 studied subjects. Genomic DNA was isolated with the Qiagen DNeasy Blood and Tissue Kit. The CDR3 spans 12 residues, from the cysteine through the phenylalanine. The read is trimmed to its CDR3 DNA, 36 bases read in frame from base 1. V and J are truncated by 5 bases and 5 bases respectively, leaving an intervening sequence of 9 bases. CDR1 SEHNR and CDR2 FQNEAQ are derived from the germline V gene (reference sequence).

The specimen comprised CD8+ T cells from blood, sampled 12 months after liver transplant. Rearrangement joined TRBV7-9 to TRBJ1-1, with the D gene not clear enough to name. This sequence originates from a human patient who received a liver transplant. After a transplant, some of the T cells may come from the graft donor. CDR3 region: CASSTGNTEAFF. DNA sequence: TGTGCCAGCAGCACGGGGAATACTGAAGCTTTCTTT.